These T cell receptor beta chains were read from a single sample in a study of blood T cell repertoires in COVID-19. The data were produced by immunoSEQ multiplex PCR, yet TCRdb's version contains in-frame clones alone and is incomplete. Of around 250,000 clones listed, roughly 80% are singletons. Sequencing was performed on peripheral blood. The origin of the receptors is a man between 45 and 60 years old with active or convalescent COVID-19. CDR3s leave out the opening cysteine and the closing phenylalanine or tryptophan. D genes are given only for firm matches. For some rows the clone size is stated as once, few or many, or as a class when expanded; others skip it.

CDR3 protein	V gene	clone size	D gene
ASSPGGRTEAF	TRBV5-8	NA	NA
ASSVLAGGLSDTQY	TRBV7-6	NA	TRBD2
ASSSQWGGAMRGYT	TRBV7-2	NA	NA
ASSYLGGDTEAF	TRBV6-5	NA	NA
ASSQDLAEYEQY	TRBV4-1	NA	NA
ASRAGTGVEKLF	TRBV7-9	NA	TRBD1
ASSLMAGGENEQF	TRBV11-1	NA	TRBD2
AWSAGGSGTQY	TRBV30	NA	NA
ASSPPGQRMYEQY	TRBV11-1	NA	TRBD1
ASSLGGQSNTEAF	TRBV5-1	once	NA
ASSPGQGVSYEQY	TRBV5-1	NA	TRBD1
ASSIRDAGNTIY	TRBV19	NA	NA
ASSLYQVPAYEQY	TRBV28	NA	NA
ASSLEGINREGYT	TRBV5-1	few	NA
ASSAQMNTEAF	TRBV4-3	NA	NA
ASRGQGAKNEQF	TRBV19	once	TRBD1